The 21 T cell receptor beta chains below all came from one sample that was sequenced in a study of control samples from healthy donors and cancer patients. Sequenced by immunoSEQ multiplex PCR; TCRdb stores in-frame clones only, minus some. The repertoire consists of about 160,000 clones, with roughly 93% occurring once and the leading ten covering 5.8%. Sequences were obtained from blood. All receptors come from a young man in good health.

J is TRBJ1-3 and V is TRBV4-1; 7 positions agree with TRBD1. CDR3 size: 16 residues. V shed 1 base, J shed 3 bases, and the junction held 6 bases outside the gene matches. CDR1 MGHRA and CDR2 YSYEKL come from the germline V gene. The chain's CDR3 is CASSQVYGTDGNTIYF. CDR3 coding DNA: TGCGCCAGCAGCCAAGTTTACGGGACAGATGGAAACACCATATATTTT.

V and J are TRBV5-1 and TRBJ2-2; D uncertain. Between the trimmed V and J ends, which lost 0 bases and 3 bases, there was a span of 9 bases. This CDR3 has 15 residues. Germline V gene sequence: CDR1 SGHRS, CDR2 YFSETQ. CDR3 protein: CASSLESGDTGELFF. The CDR3 bases are TGCGCCAGCAGCTTGGAGTCTGGGGACACCGGGGAGCTGTTTTTT. Drawing the rest from reference TRBV5-1 and TRBJ2-2, the complete variable domain is KAGVTQTPRYLIKTRGQQVTLSCSPISGHRSVSWYQQTPGQGLQFLFEYFSETQRNKGNFPGRFSGRQFSNSRSEMNVSTLELGDSALYLCASSLESGDTGELFFGEGSRLTVL.

This chain uses TRBV19 with TRBJ2-7, with TRBD1 identical over 11 bases. CDR1 and CDR2 (germline): LNHDA, SQIVND (reference sequence). CDR3 length: 15 residues. V lost 5 bases to trimming and J lost 7 bases; unmatched junction nucleotides: 10. Here the CDR3 reads CASSPSGTGGREQYF. Here the CDR3 DNA reads TGTGCCAGTAGTCCCTCCGGGACAGGGGGGAGAGAGCAGTACTTC.

This chain links TRBV9 with TRBJ2-7; D remains ambiguous. The V gene lost 0 bases and the J gene lost 2 bases, with 9 bases spanning the gap. Germline-derived CDR1 and CDR2 are SGDLS and YYNGEE. The CDR3 runs 14 residues. As DNA, the CDR3 is TGTGCCAGCAGCGTAGAAGGATTGACCTACGAGCAGTACTTC. Translation: CASSVEGLTYEQYF. Full variable domain (outside the CDR3, taken from reference TRBV9 and TRBJ2-7): DSGVTQTPKHLITATGQRVTLRCSPRSGDLSVYWYQQSLDQGLQFLIQYYNGEERAKGNILERFSAQQFPDLHSELNLSSLELGDSALYFCASSVEGLTYEQYFGPGTRLTVT.

The chain carries TRBV28 and TRBJ1-5, with D tentatively TRBD1 (5 bases). The germline CDR1 and CDR2 sequences are MDHEN and SYDVKM. This CDR3 is 13 amino acids long. V was clipped by 1 base and J by 9 bases, with 10 bases between them. This CDR3 reads CASSLSPRGPQHF. The CDR3 DNA follows: TGTGCCAGCAGTTTATCCCCGAGGGGGCCCCAGCATTTT.

The chain carries TRBV5-5 and TRBJ2-3; TRBD2 matches 10 bases. V dropped 3 bases and J dropped 4; count of bases not matched to a gene: 5. Germline-derived CDR1 and CDR2 are SGHKS and YYEKEE (reference sequence). The CDR3 runs 15 residues. CDR3 loop: CASSSGLALSDTQYF. CDR3 bases: TGTGCCAGCAGCTCGGGACTAGCGTTATCAGATACGCAGTATTTT.

The CDR3 loop reads CASSSLAGGPGELFF. In DNA, the CDR3 is TGTGCCAGCAGCTCGCTAGCGGGGGGGCCCGGGGAGCTGTTTTTT. The V gene is TRBV11-3, the J gene TRBJ2-2, with 12 bases aligning to TRBD2. Germline V gene data show CDR1 as SGHNT and CDR2 as YENEEA. J lost 6 bases, V lost 4 bases, and 3 bases had no gene match. The CDR3 is 15 residues long. The full variable domain, with the rest looked up from reference TRBV11-3 and TRBJ2-2, is EAGVVQSPRYKIIEKKQPVAFWCNPISGHNTLYWYLQNLGQGPELLIRYENEEAVDDSQLPKDRFSAERLKGVDSTLKIQPAELGDSAVYLCASSSLAGGPGELFFGEGSRLTVL.

This chain uses TRBV30 with TRBJ2-5, with 13 bases that match TRBD2. Germline CDR1 GTSNPN, CDR2 SVGIG (reference sequence). The CDR3 loop spans 17 amino acids. V trimming: 1 base; J trimming: 5 bases; junction bases outside the gene matches: 10. The CDR3 DNA sequence: TGTGCCTGGAGTGGTTTTTCCGGGACTAGCGGGACGGAGACCCAGTACTTC. Amino acids: CAWSGFSGTSGTETQYF. The full variable domain, its missing parts supplied by reference TRBV30 and TRBJ2-5, is SQTIHQWPATLVQPVGSPLSLECTVEGTSNPNLYWYRQAAGRGLQLLFYSVGIGQISSEVPQNLSASRPQDRQFILSSKKLLLSDSGFYLCAWSGFSGTSGTETQYFGPGTRLLVL.

V usage is TRBV25-1 and J usage is TRBJ2-1; D not certain. CDR1 is MGHDK, CDR2 SYGVNS, per germline. The CDR3 extends over 14 amino acids. Trimming cost V 2 bases and J 0 bases, with 5 bases left between them. In nucleotides, the CDR3 is TGTGCCAGCAGTGAAGAGAGCTCCTACAATGAGCAGTTCTTC. Residues: CASSEESSYNEQFF.

The gene calls are TRBV19 and TRBJ1-1; 7 bases line up with TRBD1. CDR3 length: 16 amino acids. The germline V gene has CDR1 LNHDA and CDR2 SQIVND (reference sequence). Trimming took 4 bases from V and 0 from J; bases not matched to a gene: 8. In DNA, the CDR3 is TGTGCCAGTAGTAGCAGGGGGGATAACATGAACACTGAAGCTTTCTTT. Its translation is CASSSRGDNMNTEAFF.

The genes are TRBV27 and TRBJ1-5; D is ambiguous. The CDR3 has 14 residues. The V end was cut by 3 bases, the J end by 0 bases, with 6 bases between. Germline values: CDR1 MNHEY, CDR2 SMNVEV (reference sequence). In DNA form, the CDR3 reads TGTGCCAGCAGTTTCAAGTATAGCAATCAGCCCCAGCATTTT. This codes for CASSFKYSNQPQHF.

The chain combines TRBV6-2 or TRBV6-3 with TRBJ2-1; TRBD1 is a possible D gene (6 bases). The CDR3 runs to 15 residues. Per germline, CDR1 MNHEY and CDR2 SVGEGT. The V gene lost 5 bases and the J gene lost 3 bases, with 14 bases spanning the gap. CDR3 loop: CASSRGQENYNEQFF. For the CDR3, the DNA is TGTGCCAGCAGTAGGGGACAAGAGAACTACAATGAGCAGTTCTTC.

This chain uses TRBV18 with TRBJ2-3; 12 positions agree with TRBD2. Germline lookup yields CDR1 KGHSH and CDR2 LQKENI. The CDR3 extends over 15 amino acids. The V segment lost 0 bases and the J segment 10 bases; nucleotides outside the gene matches: 5. As DNA, the CDR3 is TGTGCCAGCTCACCACCGACTAGCGGGAGCTCATCGCAGTATTTT. Translation gives CASSPPTSGSSSQYF. The full variable domain, in which reference TRBV18 and TRBJ2-3 provide the parts outside the CDR3, is NAGVMQNPRHLVRRRGQEARLRCSPMKGHSHVYWYRQLPEEGLKFMVYLQKENIIDESGMPKERFSAEFPKEGPSILRIQQVVRGDSAAYFCASSPPTSGSSSQYFGPGTRLTVL.

The chain carries TRBV19 and TRBJ2-7, with D possibly being TRBD1 (5 bases). This CDR3 has 14 amino acids. CDR1 is LNHDA, CDR2 SQIVND, per germline (reference sequence). Deletions cut 7 bases from V and 4 bases from J, with 17 bases between. Here the CDR3 DNA reads TGTGCCAGTACTGGTCGACAGAAGCCTTACGAGCAGTACTTC. Residues: CASTGRQKPYEQYF.

This clone was seen just once. This chain uses TRBV14 with TRBJ1-2; D is unclear. The CDR3 contains 15 residues. V lost 1 base and J 1 base, leaving 10 bases between the germline ends. Germline CDR1 reads SGHDN; CDR2 reads FVKESK. The CDR3 sequence is CASSQVGSDNYGYTF. Here the CDR3 DNA reads TGTGCCAGCAGCCAAGTTGGGTCAGATAACTATGGCTACACCTTC.

The genes are TRBV11-2 and TRBJ2-1; D uncertain. CDR1 is SGHAT, CDR2 FQNNGV, per germline. Trimming removed 4 bases at V and 5 bases at J, with 0 bases between. CDR3 length: 10 amino acids. The CDR3 sequence: CASSYNEQFF. The CDR3 DNA sequence: TGTGCCAGCAGCTACAATGAGCAGTTCTTC. Full variable domain (rest looked up from reference TRBV11-2 and TRBJ2-1): EAGVAQSPRYKIIEKRQSVAFWCNPISGHATLYWYQQILGQGPKLLIQFQNNGVVDDSQLPKDRFSAERLKGVDSTLKIQPAKLEDSAVYLCASSYNEQFFGPGTRLTVL.

The V and J genes are TRBV23-1 and TRBJ2-7, with unresolved D. TRBV23-1 is placed among ORFs of uncertain function. The CDR3 length is 14 residues. V dropped 3 bases and J dropped 4 bases, with 13 bases sitting between them. The CDR3 here is CASSQKNTLYEQYF. The CDR3 DNA sequence: TGCGCCAGCAGTCAGAAGAACACCTTGTACGAGCAGTACTTC.

The V and J genes are TRBV5-4 and TRBJ2-1; 9 bases are shared with TRBD2. This CDR3 comprises 14 residues. Unmatched junction bases numbered 9, after V lost 8 bases and J lost 6 bases. Germline V CDR1 and CDR2: SGHNT, YYREEE (reference sequence). CDR3 sequence reads: CASVAGEVFNEQFF. Here the CDR3 DNA reads TGTGCCAGTGTAGCGGGGGAAGTTTTCAATGAGCAGTTCTTC.

The rearrangement links TRBV6-6 to TRBJ1-3; no clear D gene. This CDR3 is built from 16 residues. Germline lookup yields CDR1 MNHNY and CDR2 SVGAGI (reference sequence). The V end was cut by 4 bases, the J end by 3 bases, with 16 bases between. CDR3 DNA: TGTGCCAGCAGTTGGGATGCTTCGGGTGATGGAAACACCATATATTTT. This sequence encodes CASSWDASGDGNTIYF.

CDR3 protein: CASSQEGGAGDEQFF. CDR3 DNA: TGTGCCAGCAGCCAAGAAGGGGGGGCCGGGGATGAGCAGTTCTTC. V gene TRBV4-2 combines with J gene TRBJ2-1, with D perhaps matching TRBD2 (7 bases). The V gene lost 0 bases and the J gene lost 8 bases, with 14 bases spanning the gap. This CDR3 spans 15 amino acids. Germline CDR1 reads LGHNA; CDR2 reads YNFKEQ.

The chain links TRBV19 to TRBJ2-6, with 11 nucleotides matching TRBD1. Germline values: CDR1 LNHDA, CDR2 SQIVND (reference sequence). The CDR3 covers 19 residues. V lost 2 bases, J lost 1 base, and 7 bases stayed unmatched. CDR3 nucleotides: TGTGCCAGTAGTATACCTCCGGGACAGGGGGTATCTGGGGCCAACGTCCTGACTTTC. Translating gives CASSIPPGQGVSGANVLTF.